This TCR beta chain was sequenced for a study of T cells in localized non-small cell lung cancer. Study-level findings and limits: Adjacent uninvolved lung had the highest clonality, suggesting focused antigen responses. In adjacent lung, a median about 50 of the top 100 tumor clones were found. Elevated circulating T cell density in blood was associated with longer overall survival.

Germline CDR1 and CDR2: GTSNPN and SVGIG (reference sequence). The trim removed 3 bases at V and 2 bases at J, leaving 5 bases unmatched. The CDR3 runs 14 residues. A word on this clone: What it binds is unknown.

Libraries were prepared by immunoSEQ multiplex PCR; TCRdb keeps only in-frame clonotypes and omits some of them. The sample lists around 90,000 clones, 60% to 85% occurring once. This material consisted of PBMCs, taken before any cancer treatment. This chain uses TRBV30 with TRBJ2-3; 7 bases are a match to TRBD2. This TCR came from a man aged 35 to 69 with stage II squamous cell lung carcinoma. The DNA for the CDR3 is TGTGCCTGGAGCCCGGGGGGATCCACAGATACGCAGTATTTT. Encoded protein: CAWSPGGSTDTQYF.